The 13 T cell receptor beta chains reported below all come from one sample, sequenced in a study of cytomegalovirus exposure and HLA in healthy donors. The PCR made use of 60 Vbeta and 13 Jbeta primers. This table comes from immunoSEQ multiplex PCR, and its TCRdb copy is limited to in-frame clones, with some not included. This sample's table has around 100,000 clones. What was sequenced was PBMCs. All receptors derive from a man aged 35 to 55 in good health and CMV-seropositive.

The V gene is TRBV15, the J gene TRBJ2-7; D not certain. Trimming took 0 bases from V and 2 from J, leaving 11 bases between them. This CDR3 is 15 amino acids long. Germline V gene data show CDR1 as LNHNV and CDR2 as YYDKDF (reference sequence). CDR3 DNA sequence: TGTGCCACCAGCAGAGATGGTTCGGTCCCCTACGAGCAGTACTTC. It encodes CATSRDGSVPYEQYF.

This chain links TRBV30 with TRBJ2-5; D is perhaps TRBD1 (6 bases). Germline CDR1 and CDR2: GTSNPN and SVGIG (reference sequence). The CDR3 spans 15 residues. Trimming took off 1 base at V and 0 bases at J, with 12 bases between the two ends. As DNA, the CDR3 is TGTGCCTGGAGTGCCCTCACAGGGAACCAAGAGACCCAGTACTTC. Translation: CAWSALTGNQETQYF. Based on the CDR3 plus reference TRBV30 and TRBJ2-5, the full variable domain is SQTIHQWPATLVQPVGSPLSLECTVEGTSNPNLYWYRQAAGRGLQLLFYSVGIGQISSEVPQNLSASRPQDRQFILSSKKLLLSDSGFYLCAWSALTGNQETQYFGPGTRLLVL.

The chain has TRBV19 and TRBJ2-2, with D possibly TRBD1 on 6 matching bases. Between the trimmed V and J ends, which lost 5 bases and 3 bases, there was a span of 10 bases. Germline loops: CDR1 LNHDA, CDR2 SQIVND (reference sequence). This CDR3 has 14 amino acids. Written as DNA, the CDR3 is TGTGCCAGTAGTCGGCAGGGGCACACCGGGGAGCTGTTTTTT. Translated, it gives CASSRQGHTGELFF.

This chain joins TRBV7-9 and TRBJ2-7, with TRBD2 matching 7 bases. The trim removed 8 bases at V and 5 bases at J, leaving 9 bases unmatched. CDR1 is SEHNR and CDR2 is FQNEAQ in the germline V gene (reference sequence). The CDR3 extends over 13 amino acids. The CDR3 sequence is CASGGGPPDEQYF. The DNA for the CDR3 is TGTGCCAGCGGCGGGGGACCTCCCGACGAGCAGTACTTC.

The chain uses TRBV28 and TRBJ2-1; maybe TRBD2 (7 bases). The germline V gene encodes CDR1 MDHEN and CDR2 SYDVKM. The CDR3 contains 12 residues. Trimming left V 3 bases short and J 10 bases short, with 10 bases between. Here the CDR3 reads CASSLGGREQFF. CDR3 DNA: TGTGCCAGCAGTTTGGGGGGGCGGGAGCAGTTCTTC.

The chain recombines TRBV7-2 with TRBJ2-2; D is perhaps TRBD1 (6 bases). The CDR3 consists of 13 residues. With 2 bases removed from V and 8 bases from J, the gap between germline ends came to 9 bases. CDR1 SGHTA and CDR2 FQGNSA come from the germline V gene. This chain's CDR3 is CASSLLGAGELFF. The CDR3 DNA reads as TGTGCCAGCAGCTTACTGGGGGCTGGGGAGCTGTTTTTT.

The chain carries TRBV28 and TRBJ2-7; 7 bases match TRBD1. CDR1 and CDR2 from the germline V gene are MDHEN and SYDVKM. This CDR3 comprises 13 residues. V gave up 4 bases and J gave up 2 bases; unmatched junction bases: 2. The CDR3 protein is CASSSQGAYEQYF. CDR3 nucleotide sequence: TGTGCCAGCAGTTCGCAGGGGGCCTACGAGCAGTACTTC.

J is TRBJ2-4 and V is TRBV27; 9 bases are shared with TRBD1. V dropped 4 bases and J dropped 4; count of bases not matched to a gene: 11. This CDR3 has 17 amino acids. Germline loops: CDR1 MNHEY, CDR2 SMNVEV (reference sequence). The CDR3 spells CASSWLGRGQGKNIQYF. CDR3 sequence (DNA): TGTGCCAGCAGTTGGTTAGGCCGGGGACAGGGAAAAAACATTCAGTACTTC.

The chain links TRBV27 to TRBJ2-3; the match to TRBD2 covers 13 bases. This CDR3 is 17 amino acids long. Looked up from germline, CDR1 is MNHEY and CDR2 is SMNVEV (reference sequence). J lost 0 bases, V lost 6 bases, and 6 bases had no gene match. CDR3 bases: TGTGCCAGCAGCCTTGCGACTAGCGGGAGGAGCACAGATACGCAGTATTTT. Amino acid sequence: CASSLATSGRSTDTQYF.

The chain combines TRBV4-2 with TRBJ2-7; the match to TRBD1 covers 9 bases. Germline V gives CDR1 LGHNA, CDR2 YNFKEQ. The CDR3 runs 15 residues. The trim removed 3 bases at V and 2 bases at J, leaving 5 bases unmatched. The CDR3 loop is CASSQRQGETYEQYF. The CDR3 nucleotides are TGTGCCAGCAGCCAGAGACAGGGGGAGACCTACGAGCAGTACTTC.

The chain employs TRBV6-1 and TRBJ1-1, with TRBD1 matching over 11 bases. With V trimmed by 8 bases and J by 4 bases, 9 bases remained unmatched. Germline values: CDR1 MNHNS, CDR2 SASEGT. The CDR3 is made up of 15 amino acids. The CDR3 nucleotides are TGTGCCAGCCGATACGGCGGGACAGGGGGCACTGAAGCTTTCTTT. Translated: CASRYGGTGGTEAFF.

This chain joins TRBV5-6 and TRBJ2-1; 12 bases map to TRBD2. There are 18 residues in the CDR3. V trimming: 1 base; J trimming: 1 base; junction bases outside the gene matches: 6. Germline V CDR1 and CDR2: SGHDT, YYEEEE. The CDR3 loop reads CASSLRRLAGDSYNEQFF. For the CDR3, the DNA is TGTGCCAGCAGCTTGAGACGACTAGCGGGGGATTCCTACAATGAGCAGTTCTTC.

CDR3 bases: TGCGCCAGCAGCCCTATGCGCGGGCCCAGTGGGTGGGGGGAGCTGTTTTTT. Translation gives CASSPMRGPSGWGELFF. The chain links TRBV4-1 to TRBJ2-2; TRBD2 is a possible D gene (5 bases). Germline lookup yields CDR1 MGHRA and CDR2 YSYEKL. Deletions cut 4 bases from V and 8 bases from J, with 23 bases between. CDR3 size: 17 residues.